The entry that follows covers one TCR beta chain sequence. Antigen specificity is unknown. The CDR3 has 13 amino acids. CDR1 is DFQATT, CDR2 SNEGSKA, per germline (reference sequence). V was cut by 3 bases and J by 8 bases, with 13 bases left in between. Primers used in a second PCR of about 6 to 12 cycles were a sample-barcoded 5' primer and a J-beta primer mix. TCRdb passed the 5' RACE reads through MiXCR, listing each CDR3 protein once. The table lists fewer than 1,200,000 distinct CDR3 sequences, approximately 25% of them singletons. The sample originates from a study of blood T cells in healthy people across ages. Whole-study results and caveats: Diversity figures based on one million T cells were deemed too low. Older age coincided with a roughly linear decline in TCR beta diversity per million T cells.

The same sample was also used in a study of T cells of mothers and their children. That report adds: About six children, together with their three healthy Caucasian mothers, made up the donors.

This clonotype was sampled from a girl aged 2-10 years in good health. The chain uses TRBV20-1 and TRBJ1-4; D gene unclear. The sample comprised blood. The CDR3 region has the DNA TGCAGTGCTAGGAGAAGGGCGGAGGAAAAACTGTTTTTT. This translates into CSARRRAEEKLFF.